The clone carrying this TCR beta chain occurred many times. The antigen remains undetermined. The library protocol tagged each TCR cDNA with a unique molecular identifier. TCRdb itself ran the 5' RACE reads through MiXCR, one entry per CDR3 protein. The top ten clones hold 35% of a sample with about 52,000 distinct CDR3 sequences, under 8% of them seen once. The sample originates from a study of spatial heterogeneity in lung cancer. Study-level findings and limits: Ubiquitous expanded tumor TCRs were observed in blood more at resection than follow-up.

The CDR3 contains 12 residues. With 0 bases removed from V and 8 bases from J, the gap between germline ends came to 8 bases. The germline CDR1 and CDR2 sequences are DFQATT and SNEGSKA (reference sequence). As to time point: blood at routine non-recurrence follow-up after resection. Tumor, nontumor lung or frozen PBMC supplied whole RNA that was sequenced unsorted. The chain links TRBV20-1 to TRBJ2-1; D call uncertain. The sample here was PBMCs, taken at follow-up. The clonotype was recovered from a female donor with early-stage non-small cell lung cancer. CDR3 DNA: TGCAGTGCTAGAGACCCGGGCGATGAGCAGTTCTTC. Encoded protein: CSARDPGDEQFF.